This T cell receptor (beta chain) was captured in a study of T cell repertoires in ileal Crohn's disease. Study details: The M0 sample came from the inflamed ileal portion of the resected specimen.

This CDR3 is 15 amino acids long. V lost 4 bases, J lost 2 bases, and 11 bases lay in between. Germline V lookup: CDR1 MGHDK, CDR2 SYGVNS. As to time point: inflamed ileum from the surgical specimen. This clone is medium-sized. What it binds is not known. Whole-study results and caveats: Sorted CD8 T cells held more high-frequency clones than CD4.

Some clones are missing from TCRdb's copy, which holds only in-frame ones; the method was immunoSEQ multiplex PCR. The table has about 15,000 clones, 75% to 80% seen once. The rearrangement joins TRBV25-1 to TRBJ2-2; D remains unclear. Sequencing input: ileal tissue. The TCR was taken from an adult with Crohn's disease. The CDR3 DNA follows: TGTGCCAGCAGTGCAGACAAGATCAACACCGGGGAGCTGTTTTTT. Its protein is CASSADKINTGELFF.